This T cell receptor beta chain was found in a study of regulatory T cells in long-lasting Graves disease. The CDR3 extends over 12 amino acids. Germline loops: CDR1 DFQATT, CDR2 SNEGSKA (reference sequence). The ends were cut back, 6 bases at V and 4 bases at J, with 10 bases in the middle. Time point indicated: newly diagnosed GD, antithyroid drugs for less than 3 months. PBMC RNA was the source of the TCR library. Under American Thyroid Association guidelines, Graves' disease was diagnosed. This clonotype was counted ten times or more. For TCR beta, libraries came from iRepertoire HTBI primers and Arm-PCR of CDR3 regions. TCRdb ran MiXCR on the multiplex PCR reads and lists one entry per CDR3 protein. Of 400,000 to 450,000 distinct CDR3 sequences in the sample, 14% to 15% are singletons; the top ten hold roughly 17%. These data were likewise used in another study, on T cells in Graves' hyperthyroidism and ophthalmopathy. As that report states: HTBI primers drove first-round RT-PCR of the TCR CDR3.

The rearrangement uses TRBV20-1 and TRBJ1-5; a possible D gene is TRBD1 (6 bases). This receptor was obtained from a woman aged 25 to 39 with Graves disease. The sequencing here drew on peripheral blood mononuclear cells (PBMCs), taken at new diagnosis, from a patient treated with antithyroid drugs. The CDR3 reads CSALGGNQPQHF. The CDR3 DNA reads as TGCAGTGCCTTAGGGGGAAATCAGCCCCAGCATTTT.